The 25 T cell receptor beta chains below all came from one sample that was sequenced in a study of shared clonotypes between healthy human individuals. TCRdb's copy holds only in-frame clones and misses some; the assay was immunoSEQ multiplex PCR. This table has fewer than 400,000 clones, around 72% appearing once. Sequenced material: memory CD4+ T cells sorted from blood. The subset was: CD45RA-negative fraction. These receptors came from a man aged 25-45 years in good health.

The gene calls are TRBV11-2 and TRBJ2-7, with TRBD2 matching 7 bases. The CDR3 covers 18 residues. V dropped 1 base and J dropped 4; count of bases not matched to a gene: 16. Germline V gene lookup returns CDR1 SGHAT and CDR2 FQNNGV. CDR3 DNA sequence: TGTGCCAGCAGCTTAGGAGGGAGGGAACAAATGGGTATGTACGAGCAGTACTTC. Its translation is CASSLGGREQMGMYEQYF.

The chain employs TRBV6-6 and TRBJ1-1; D perhaps matches TRBD1 (5 bases). V was clipped by 6 bases and J by 1 base, with 9 bases between them. The CDR3 is made up of 13 amino acids. CDR1 and CDR2 (germline): MNHNY, SVGAGI (reference sequence). The DNA of the CDR3 is TGTGCCAGCAGGGACACCCCGAACACTGAAGCTTTCTTT. It codes for CASRDTPNTEAFF.

J is TRBJ2-2 and V is TRBV5-1, with 12 positions matching TRBD2. Unmatched junction bases numbered 0, after V lost 0 bases and J lost 6 bases. This CDR3 has 15 amino acids. From germline, CDR1 is SGHRS and CDR2 YFSETQ. The CDR3 bases are TGCGCCAGCAGCTTGGGACTAGCGGGAGCCGGGGAGCTGTTTTTT. This encodes CASSLGLAGAGELFF.

The chain combines TRBV7-9 with TRBJ2-3, with D unresolved. Germline assignment: CDR1 SEHNR and CDR2 FQNEAQ (reference sequence). The CDR3 contains 14 residues. Deletions cut 5 bases from V and 7 bases from J, with 16 bases between. The CDR3 DNA follows: TGTGCCAGCAGCCCCCTGGAACTTGCCTATACGCAGTATTTT. Amino acid sequence: CASSPLELAYTQYF.

This chain joins TRBV27 and TRBJ2-7; 7 nucleotides agree with TRBD1. The germline gives CDR1 MNHEY, CDR2 SMNVEV (reference sequence). The CDR3 is 16 residues long. The junction had 13 bases not matched to a gene; V was cut back by 4 bases and J by 4 bases. This CDR3 reads CASSSASTGLRYEQYF. CDR3 DNA sequence: TGTGCCAGCAGTTCTGCCTCGACAGGGTTGAGATACGAGCAGTACTTC.

This chain uses TRBV18 with TRBJ2-3; D unresolved. CDR3 length: 14 amino acids. Germline V lookup: CDR1 KGHSH, CDR2 LQKENI. Trimming cost V 0 bases and J 4 bases, with 8 bases left between them. CDR3 coding DNA: TGTGCCAGCTCACCACCAGGGCGCCCAGATACGCAGTATTTT. Its protein product is CASSPPGRPDTQYF.

The chain couples TRBV7-6 to TRBJ2-7; a weak D match, TRBD2 (6 bases). Trimming pared 5 bases from V and 4 bases from J, leaving 15 bases between. Germline CDR1 SGHVS, CDR2 FNYEAQ. This CDR3 is 14 amino acids long. The CDR3 region has the DNA TGTGCCAGCAGCCCCCGGGCGGGGCAGTACGAGCAGTACTTC. The encoded protein is CASSPRAGQYEQYF.

The chain combines TRBV5-1 with TRBJ1-3; D may be TRBD1 (5 bases). This CDR3 contains 15 residues. Germline V lookup: CDR1 SGHRS, CDR2 YFSETQ. Between the trimmed V and J ends, which lost 4 bases and 4 bases, there was a span of 15 bases. CDR3 DNA sequence: TGCGCCAGCAGCACGGACGGCGGGGGAGGAAACACCATATATTTT. This encodes CASSTDGGGGNTIYF.

The chain employs TRBV14 and TRBJ2-1, with TRBD2 matching 9 bases. The trim removed 0 bases at V and 8 bases at J, leaving 14 bases unmatched. The CDR3 runs 18 residues. CDR1 and CDR2 (germline): SGHDN, FVKESK. CDR3 bases: TGTGCCAGCAGCCAAGATGTGGGACTAGCCCCTGGGGTCCATGAGCAGTTCTTC. Translating gives CASSQDVGLAPGVHEQFF.

This clone was observed at least ten times. The chain employs TRBV18 and TRBJ2-7; D remains ambiguous. The V gene lost 0 bases and the J gene lost 7 bases, with 7 bases spanning the gap. The CDR3 is 12 amino acids. Germline V lookup: CDR1 KGHSH, CDR2 LQKENI. The CDR3 reads CASSPPQREQYF. CDR3 in DNA: TGTGCCAGCTCACCACCCCAGAGAGAGCAGTACTTC.

This clone came up a few times. J is TRBJ2-7 and V is TRBV10-1; TRBD2 is a possible D gene (6 bases). The CDR3 contains 13 residues. Looked up from germline, CDR1 is WNHNN and CDR2 is SYGVQD (reference sequence). V was shortened by 6 bases and J by 6 bases, with 15 bases between the two germline ends. The CDR3 reads CASSGGMGVEQYF. The DNA for the CDR3 is TGCGCCAGCAGCGGCGGGATGGGGGTCGAGCAGTACTTC.

The genes are TRBV6-6 and TRBJ2-5; 7 bases are shared with TRBD2. Looked up from germline, CDR1 is MNHNY and CDR2 is SVGAGI (reference sequence). Unmatched junction bases numbered 4, after V lost 5 bases and J lost 4 bases. The CDR3 runs to 13 residues. The CDR3 spells CASSRDYGETQYF. Written as DNA, the CDR3 is TGTGCCAGCAGTAGGGACTATGGAGAGACCCAGTACTTC.

The V and J genes are TRBV29-1 and TRBJ2-3; D gene uncertain. The CDR3 has 12 residues. V shed 5 bases and J shed 6 bases, with 12 bases lying between them. Germline CDR1 and CDR2: SQVTM and ANQGSEA. As DNA, the CDR3 is TGCAGCGTTTCAGCTACCTTTGATACGCAGTATTTT. Translated: CSVSATFDTQYF.

In the case of this clone: In the same sample, other DNA sequences code for this CDR3. The V and J genes are TRBV30 and TRBJ2-7; TRBD1 matches at 7 bases. The V and J ends lost 0 bases and 6 bases, in that order; junction bases with no gene match: 2. The CDR3 loop spans 12 amino acids. Germline-derived CDR1 and CDR2 are GTSNPN and SVGIG (reference sequence). The DNA of the CDR3 is TGTGCCTGGAGTGTACAGGGGTTCGAGCAGTACTTC. This sequence encodes CAWSVQGFEQYF.

The rearrangement links TRBV29-1 to TRBJ1-1, with TRBD1 matching 9 bases. The junction had 5 bases not matched to a gene; V was cut back by 5 bases and J by 1 base. The CDR3 is 14 residues long. Germline V gives CDR1 SQVTM, CDR2 ANQGSEA. DNA of the CDR3: TGCAGCGTTAGAAGGACAGGGGCGAACACTGAAGCTTTCTTT. This translates into CSVRRTGANTEAFF.

This clone has a handful of counts. This rearrangement joins TRBV28 to TRBJ1-4, with TRBD1 as a possible D gene (5 bases). V dropped 11 bases and J dropped 11 bases, with 21 bases sitting between them. The germline gives CDR1 MDHEN, CDR2 SYDVKM. This CDR3 is built from 13 residues. The CDR3 is CAERDGRSGKLFF. The DNA for the CDR3 is TGTGCCGAAAGGGACGGCCGGTCTGGGAAACTGTTTTTT. The full variable domain, rest sourced from reference TRBV28 and TRBJ1-4, is DVKVTQSSRYLVKRTGEKVFLECVQDMDHENMFWYRQDPGLGLRLIYFSYDVKMKEKGDIPEGYSVSREKKERFSLILESASTNQTSMYLCAERDGRSGKLFFGSGTQLSVL.

This clone was recorded many times. This chain uses TRBV30 with TRBJ1-2; D possibly corresponds to TRBD1 (5 bases). Between the trimmed V and J ends, which lost 0 bases and 8 bases, there was a span of 10 bases. In germline, CDR1 is GTSNPN, CDR2 SVGIG (reference sequence). This CDR3 has 12 amino acids. The CDR3 reads CAWSVGTVGYTF. CDR3 coding DNA: TGTGCCTGGAGTGTTGGGACGGTGGGCTACACCTTC.

The gene calls are TRBV10-1 and TRBJ2-1; 9 nucleotides agree with TRBD1. There are 13 residues in the CDR3. V shed 9 bases and J 7 bases; nucleotides not matched to a gene: 7. Germline loops: CDR1 WNHNN, CDR2 SYGVQD (reference sequence). The CDR3 is CASQTGTGNEQFF. The CDR3 DNA reads as TGCGCCAGTCAAACAGGGACAGGGAATGAGCAGTTCTTC.

Many counts were recorded for this clone. This rearrangement joins TRBV25-1 to TRBJ2-7; D gene ambiguous. Germline CDR1 MGHDK, CDR2 SYGVNS. The V end lost 4 bases, the J end lost 3 bases, and 10 bases lay between the germline ends. The CDR3 covers 13 residues. The CDR3 loop is CASSGFTGYEQYF. CDR3 in DNA: TGTGCCAGCAGTGGGTTTACGGGCTACGAGCAGTACTTC.

V is TRBV5-4 and J is TRBJ2-1, with unresolved D. The CDR3 is 13 amino acids. The germline gives CDR1 SGHNT, CDR2 YYREEE (reference sequence). The V and J ends lost 6 bases and 0 bases respectively, with 7 bases between them. CDR3 protein: CASNVNSYNEQFF. In DNA, the CDR3 is TGTGCCAGCAACGTAAACTCCTACAATGAGCAGTTCTTC.

About this clone: An end of the junction differs from the germline gene, which may be a read error. V is TRBV7-7 and J is TRBJ2-3; weak D call: TRBD1 (6 bases). CDR1 is SSHAT and CDR2 is FNYEAQ in the germline V gene (reference sequence). The CDR3 contains 15 residues. Written as DNA, the CDR3 is TGTGCTAGCAGCCCAGGCAGGGGTGGCCCAGATACGCAGTATTTT. Protein product: CASSPGRGGPDTQYF.

This sequence joins TRBV2 and TRBJ2-1; D gene uncertain. The CDR3 is 11 amino acids. Trimming shortened V by 5 bases and J by 9 bases, and 8 bases separated the two germline ends. Looked up from germline, CDR1 is SNHLY and CDR2 is FYNNEI. The DNA for the CDR3 is TGTGCCAGCAGTCTGGAAACTGAGCAGTTCTTC. Its translation: CASSLETEQFF.

This chain links TRBV5-1 with TRBJ1-2, with unresolved D. V lost 0 bases to trimming and J lost 8 bases, with 14 bases between them. This CDR3 comprises 14 residues. Germline lookup yields CDR1 SGHRS and CDR2 YFSETQ. CDR3 DNA sequence: TGCGCCAGCAGCTTGGATCTGATACTGCGCGGCTACACCTTC. Translating gives CASSLDLILRGYTF.

The rearrangement links TRBV27 to TRBJ1-1; D gene unclear. The CDR3 consists of 13 residues. With 6 bases removed from V and 4 bases from J, the gap between germline ends came to 12 bases. The germline CDR1 and CDR2 sequences are MNHEY and SMNVEV (reference sequence). CDR3 region: CASSQKGSTEAFF. CDR3 nucleotides: TGTGCCAGCAGCCAAAAAGGGAGCACTGAAGCTTTCTTT.

Only one count was recorded for this clone. The V and J genes are TRBV29-1 and TRBJ2-1; weak D call: TRBD1 (5 bases). The germline gives CDR1 SQVTM, CDR2 ANQGSEA. Trimming took 3 bases from V and 5 from J, leaving 14 bases between them. The CDR3 loop spans 14 amino acids. CDR3 sequence: CSVEGPGGNNEQFF. CDR3 DNA sequence: TGCAGCGTTGAGGGGCCAGGCGGAAACAATGAGCAGTTCTTC.